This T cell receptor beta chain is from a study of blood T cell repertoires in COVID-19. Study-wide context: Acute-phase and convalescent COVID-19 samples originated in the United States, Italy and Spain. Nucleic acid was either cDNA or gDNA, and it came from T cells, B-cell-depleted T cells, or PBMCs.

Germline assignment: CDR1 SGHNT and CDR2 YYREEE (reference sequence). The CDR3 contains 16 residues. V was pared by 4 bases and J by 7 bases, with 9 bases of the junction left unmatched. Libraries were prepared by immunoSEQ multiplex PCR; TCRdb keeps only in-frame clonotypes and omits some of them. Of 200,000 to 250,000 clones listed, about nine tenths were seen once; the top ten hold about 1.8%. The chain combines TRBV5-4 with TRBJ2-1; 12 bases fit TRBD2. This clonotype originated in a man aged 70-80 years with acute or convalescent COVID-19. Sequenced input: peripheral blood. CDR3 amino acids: CASSPPTSGSKNEQFF. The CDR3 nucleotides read TGTGCCAGCAGCCCGCCGACTAGCGGGAGCAAAAATGAGCAGTTCTTC.